This entry is about one TCR beta chain. These data come from a study of siplizumab effects on memory and regulatory T cells. The protocol was immunoSEQ multiplex PCR, while the TCRdb copy is restricted to in-frame clones and leaves out a portion. The sample consists of about 85,000 clones, roughly 94% of them appearing once. The CDR3 totals 14 residues. The germline V and J ends were trimmed by 4 bases and 2 bases, with 12 bases remaining between them. CDR1 and CDR2 (germline): SGHRS, YFSETQ. V gene TRBV5-1 combines with J gene TRBJ1-2; D may be TRBD1 (5 bases). The TCR comes from a human donor in good health. Sequenced: CD8+ T cells sorted from blood. The CDR3 DNA is TGCGCCAGCAGCCATTCGGGGGGGAACTATGGCTACACCTTC. Its translation: CASSHSGGNYGYTF. Using reference TRBV5-1 and TRBJ1-2 for the parts outside the CDR3, the full variable domain is KAGVTQTPRYLIKTRGQQVTLSCSPISGHRSVSWYQQTPGQGLQFLFEYFSETQRNKGNFPGRFSGRQFSNSRSEMNVSTLELGDSALYLCASSHSGGNYGYTFGSGTRLTVV.